This TCR beta chain was sequenced in a study of T cells in Graves' hyperthyroidism and ophthalmopathy. Amplification yielded TCR beta CDR3 regions, with RNA transcripts as the source. HTBI primers drove first-round RT-PCR of the TCR CDR3. One entry per CDR3 protein, called by TCRdb with MiXCR from the multiplex PCR reads. The data hold roughly 400,000 distinct CDR3 sequences, with 25% observed a single time. This sequence originates from a man between 50 and 59 years old with Graves' hyperthyroidism. The sequencing input was blood.

DNA for the CDR3: TGCAGCGTTTACAGGGACGACACTGAAGCTTTCTTT. This translates into CSVYRDDTEAFF. The genes are TRBV29-1 and TRBJ1-1; tentatively, D is TRBD1 (6 bases). The CDR3 has 12 residues. Germline-derived CDR1 and CDR2 are SQVTM and ANQGSEA. The V end lost 5 bases, the J end lost 3 bases, and 10 bases lay between the germline ends.